These 15 T cell receptor beta chains were all obtained from the same sample, sequenced in a study of identical twins. TCRdb re-derived calls from the 5' RACE reads in MiXCR, one entry per CDR3 protein. The sample carries 250,000 or so distinct CDR3 sequences, 5.5% to 7% recorded once. The sample was also linked to a second study, of yellow fever vaccine responses in identical twins.

The sample was memory (CD45RO+) T cells sorted from blood. The receptors derive from a woman younger than 30 in good health.

The V gene is TRBV4-1, the J gene TRBJ2-5; 8 bases are a match to TRBD1. The trim removed 3 bases at V and 5 bases at J, leaving 11 bases unmatched. Germline CDR1 and CDR2: MGHRA and YSYEKL. The CDR3 sequence is 16 residues long. The CDR3 bases are TGCGCCAGCAGCCATGGACAGGGACCCTTCGGGGAGACCCAGTACTTC. The encoded protein is CASSHGQGPFGETQYF.

This clonotype was detected a few times. V is TRBV5-4 and J is TRBJ2-5, with 7 nucleotides matching TRBD2. The CDR3 is 15 residues long. The germline CDR1 and CDR2 sequences are SGHNT and YYREEE (reference sequence). Losses at the gene ends were 4 bases for V and 6 bases for J; bases not matched to a gene: 12. CDR3 sequence: CASSPQVGGRKTQYF. CDR3 in DNA: TGTGCCAGCAGCCCGCAGGTTGGCGGGAGAAAGACCCAGTACTTC.

This clonotype turned up a few times. CDR3 DNA: TGTGCCAGCAGTTACTACGGACTAGCGGGAGGAGAGACCCAGTACTTC. Protein product: CASSYYGLAGGETQYF. The chain is built from TRBV6-5 and TRBJ2-5; 14 bases align to TRBD2. Germline-derived CDR1 and CDR2 are MNHEY and SVGAGI. After removal of 1 base from V and 4 bases from J, the junction contained 2 bases not matched to a gene. This CDR3 has 16 residues.

This clonotype was detected ten times or more. The chain recombines TRBV12-3 or TRBV12-4 with TRBJ1-5; TRBD1 might be the D (5 bases). The germline V and J ends were trimmed by 1 base and 3 bases, with 7 bases remaining between them. The CDR3 is 14 amino acids. The CDR3 protein is CASSLGQNNQPQHF. The CDR3 DNA reads as TGTGCCAGCAGTTTAGGACAGAACAATCAGCCCCAGCATTTT.

This clonotype was detected ten times or more. The chain employs TRBV5-1 and TRBJ2-7; TRBD1 agrees at 7 bases. Trimming took 4 bases from V and 2 from J; bases not matched to a gene: 9. The CDR3 has 15 residues. The germline V gene has CDR1 SGHRS and CDR2 YFSETQ. The CDR3 DNA reads TGCGCCAGCAGCCCTAGGACAGGCCCTACCTACGAGCAGTACTTC. Translated, it gives CASSPRTGPTYEQYF.

This chain links TRBV6-2 or TRBV6-3 with TRBJ2-7; a weak D match, TRBD2 (6 bases). V dropped 6 bases and J dropped 0 bases, with 9 bases sitting between them. The germline V gene encodes CDR1 MNHEY and CDR2 SVGEGT. There are 13 residues in the CDR3. CDR3 nucleotides: TGTGCCAGCAGCGGAGGGACCTCCTACGAGCAGTACGTC. It yields the protein CASSGGTSYEQYV.

This clonotype was seen many times. This sequence joins TRBV10-3 and TRBJ2-2, with no clear D. V was cut by 0 bases and J by 0 bases, with 11 bases left in between. Germline CDR1 is ENHRY and CDR2 is SYGVKD. The CDR3 has 17 amino acids. The CDR3 DNA reads as TGTGCCATCAGTGAGTCGGCGAGCGCCACGAACACCGGGGAGCTGTTTTTT. Its translation is CAISESASATNTGELFF.

This rearrangement joins TRBV12-5 to TRBJ1-6; D unclear. CDR1 and CDR2 from the germline V gene are LGHNT and FRNRAP. The CDR3 consists of 15 residues. Trimming shortened V by 3 bases and J by 0 bases, and 6 bases separated the two germline ends. CDR3 sequence: CASGLGSSYNSPLHF. The CDR3 DNA reads TGTGCTAGTGGTTTAGGGAGCTCCTATAATTCACCCCTCCACTTT.

This clonotype occurred a few times. V usage is TRBV5-1 and J usage is TRBJ2-7; 11 bases map to TRBD2. This CDR3 is built from 16 residues. Germline CDR1 reads SGHRS; CDR2 reads YFSETQ. Trimming cost V 2 bases and J 4 bases; bases outside gene matches: 8. The CDR3 coding sequence is TGCGCCAGCAGCTTTTCAGCGACTAGCGGGGTTTACGAGCAGTACTTC. It is translated as CASSFSATSGVYEQYF.

This clonotype was counted between two and nine times. The genes are TRBV18 and TRBJ2-1; 8 positions agree with TRBD1. The V gene end was trimmed by 2 bases and the J gene end by 4 bases; junction bases not matched to a gene: 10. This CDR3 comprises 17 residues. Germline CDR1 KGHSH, CDR2 LQKENI. CDR3 in amino acids: CASSPIVGTGSYNEQFF. The CDR3, as DNA: TGTGCCAGCTCACCAATAGTCGGGACAGGTTCTTACAATGAGCAGTTCTTC.

This clonotype was detected many times. This chain joins TRBV29-1 and TRBJ1-1, with 10 bases aligning to TRBD1. Germline values: CDR1 SQVTM, CDR2 ANQGSEA. J gave up 4 bases and V 8 bases, and 4 bases lay outside the gene matches. This CDR3 contains 12 residues. The CDR3 loop reads CSTRTGGTEAFF. The CDR3 coding sequence is TGCAGCACCCGGACAGGGGGCACTGAAGCTTTCTTT.

V usage is TRBV6-1 and J usage is TRBJ2-1; 7 nucleotides match TRBD2. The CDR3 is 15 amino acids. V shed 1 base and J 9 bases; nucleotides not matched to a gene: 9. Germline-derived CDR1 and CDR2 are MNHNS and SASEGT. CDR3 loop: CASSEGWEGGGEQFF. In DNA, the CDR3 is TGTGCCAGCAGTGAAGGGTGGGAGGGCGGCGGTGAGCAGTTCTTC.

The gene calls are TRBV3-1 and TRBJ2-2; TRBD2 matches at 10 bases. J was trimmed by 7 bases and V by 4 bases; bases with no gene match: 3. Germline lookup yields CDR1 LGHDT and CDR2 YNNKEL (reference sequence). This CDR3 has 14 amino acids. CDR3 in DNA: TGTGCCAGCAGCCTTCTAGCGGGAGACGGGGAGCTGTTTTTT. This sequence encodes CASSLLAGDGELFF.

This clonotype was observed at least ten times. The chain joins TRBV6-1 to TRBJ2-5; no firm D call. The length of the CDR3 is 15 residues. V was trimmed by 5 bases and J by 5 bases, leaving 18 bases between them. Germline CDR1 is MNHNS and CDR2 is SASEGT. Here the CDR3 reads CASSNTLSAAETQYF. CDR3 DNA: TGTGCCAGCAGTAATACACTTAGTGCTGCGGAGACCCAGTACTTC.

This clonotype was seen a few times. The chain links TRBV7-9 to TRBJ2-7; possibly TRBD1 for D (6 bases). CDR1 is SEHNR, CDR2 FQNEAQ, per germline (reference sequence). The length of the CDR3 is 15 residues. Trimming shortened V by 5 bases and J by 0 bases, and 14 bases separated the two germline ends. Here the CDR3 DNA reads TGTGCCAGCAGCCCTGGGACACTCCTCTCCTACGAGCAGTACTTC. Residues: CASSPGTLLSYEQYF.